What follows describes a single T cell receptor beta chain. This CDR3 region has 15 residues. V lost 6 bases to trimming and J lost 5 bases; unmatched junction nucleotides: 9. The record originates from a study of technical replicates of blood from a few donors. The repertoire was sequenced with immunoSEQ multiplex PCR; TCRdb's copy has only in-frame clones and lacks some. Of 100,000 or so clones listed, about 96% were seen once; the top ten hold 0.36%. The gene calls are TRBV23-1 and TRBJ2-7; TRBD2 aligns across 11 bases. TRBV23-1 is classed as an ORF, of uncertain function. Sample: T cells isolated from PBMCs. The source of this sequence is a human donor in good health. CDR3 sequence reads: CASRVLAGATNEQYF. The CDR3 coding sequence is TGCGCCAGCAGGGTACTAGCGGGAGCGACCAACGAGCAGTACTTC.